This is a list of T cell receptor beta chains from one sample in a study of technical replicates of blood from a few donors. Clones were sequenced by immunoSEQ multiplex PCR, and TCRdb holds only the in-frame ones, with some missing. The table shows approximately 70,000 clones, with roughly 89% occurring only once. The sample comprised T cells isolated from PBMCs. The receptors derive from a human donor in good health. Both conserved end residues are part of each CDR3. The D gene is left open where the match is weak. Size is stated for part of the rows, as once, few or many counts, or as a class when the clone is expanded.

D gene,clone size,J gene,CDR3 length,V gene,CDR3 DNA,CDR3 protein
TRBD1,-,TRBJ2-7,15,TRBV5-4,TGTGCCAGCAGCTCGGACAGGGAGTCTTTTTTCGAGCAGTACTTC,CASSSDRESFFEQYF
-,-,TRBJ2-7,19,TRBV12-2,TGTGCAAGTCGAGAAGGGGGCCCCGGACTAGCGGGAGGTTCCCACGAGCAGTACTTC,CASREGGPGLAGGSHEQYF
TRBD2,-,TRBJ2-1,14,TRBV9,TGTGCCAGCAGCCCAGATAGCGGGTATAATGAGCAGTTCTTC,CASSPDSGYNEQFF
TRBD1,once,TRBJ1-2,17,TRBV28,TGTGCCAGCAGTTTACTACCAATCATACAGGGGGGATATGGCTACACCTTC,CASSLLPIIQGGYGYTF
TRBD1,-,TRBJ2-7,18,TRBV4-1,TGCGCCAGCAGCCACACCTTACGGGACAGGGCCCTAAACTACGAGCAGTACTTC,CASSHTLRDRALNYEQYF
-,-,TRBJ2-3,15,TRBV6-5,TGTGCCAGCAACCCTAGGGGCAGGGCGGCAGATACGCAGTATTTT,CASNPRGRAADTQYF
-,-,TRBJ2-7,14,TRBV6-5,TGTGCCAGCAGTTACGGGGGGAACTCCTACGAGCAGTACTTC,CASSYGGNSYEQYF
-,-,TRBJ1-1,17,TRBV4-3,TGCGCCAGCAGCCAACTCTGGGGGAGGAGTGTGAACACTGAAGCTTTCTTT,CASSQLWGRSVNTEAFF
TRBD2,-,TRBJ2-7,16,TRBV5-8,TGTGCCAGCAGCTATCCGCCGGGACTAGCGAGCTACGAGCAGTACTTC,CASSYPPGLASYEQYF
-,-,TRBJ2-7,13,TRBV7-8,TGTGCCAGCAGTCCAAGGGAGTCCTACGAGCAGTACTTC,CASSPRESYEQYF
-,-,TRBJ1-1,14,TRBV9,TGTGCCAGCAGCGTAGCCCTAATGAACACTGAAGCTTTCTTT,CASSVALMNTEAFF
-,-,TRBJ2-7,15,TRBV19,TGTGCCAGTAGTACCCCTGAGCGGAACTCCTACGAGCAGTACTTC,CASSTPERNSYEQYF
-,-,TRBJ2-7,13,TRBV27,TGTGCCAGCAGTTTAGGTAGCCGCTACGAGCAGTACTTC,CASSLGSRYEQYF
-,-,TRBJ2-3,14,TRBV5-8,TGTGCCAGCAACCTACAGGGAGGCACAGATACGCAGTATTTT,CASNLQGGTDTQYF
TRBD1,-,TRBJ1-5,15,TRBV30,TGTGCCTGGAGTTTCTCCGGGACAGGGAATCAGCCCCAGCATTTT,CAWSFSGTGNQPQHF
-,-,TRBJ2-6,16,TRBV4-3,TGCGCCAGCAGCCAAGAGGTCGGCTCTGGGGCCAACGTCCTGACTTTC,CASSQEVGSGANVLTF
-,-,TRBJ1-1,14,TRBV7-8,TGTGCCAGCAGCTTAGCGCCGAGGAGCACTGAAGCTTTCTTT,CASSLAPRSTEAFF
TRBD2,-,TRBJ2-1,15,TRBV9,TGTGCCAGCAGCGTAGGTAGCGGGAGGCTGGATGAGCAGTTCTTC,CASSVGSGRLDEQFF
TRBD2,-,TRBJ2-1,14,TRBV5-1,TGCGCCAGCAGCTTGACTAGCGGTTACAATGAGCAGTTCTTC,CASSLTSGYNEQFF
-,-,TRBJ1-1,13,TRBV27,TGTGCCAGCAGTTTATCGATGAGGGCTAAAGCTTTCTTT,CASSLSMRAKAFF
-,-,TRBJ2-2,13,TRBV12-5,TGTGCTAGTGCAGGGTCAGTTTTCGGGGAGCTGTTTTTT,CASAGSVFGELFF
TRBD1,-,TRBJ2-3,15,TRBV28,TGTGCCAGCAGTTTAGGGACAGGATCGACAGATACGCAGTATTTT,CASSLGTGSTDTQYF
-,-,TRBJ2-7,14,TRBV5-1,TGCGCCAGCAGCTTGGGCCATGACATAAGCGAGCAGTACTTC,CASSLGHDISEQYF
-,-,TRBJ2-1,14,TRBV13,TGTGCCAGCAGTCGGGGGGCTAACTACAATGAGCAGTTCTTC,CASSRGANYNEQFF
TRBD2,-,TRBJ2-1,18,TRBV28,TGTGCCAGCAGTTTACTTGGTGCGGGAGGGGGGTCCTACAATGAGCAGTTCTTC,CASSLLGAGGGSYNEQFF
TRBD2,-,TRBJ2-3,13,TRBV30,TGTGCCTGGGGGGGAGGGGGCACAGATACGCAGTATTTT,CAWGGGGTDTQYF
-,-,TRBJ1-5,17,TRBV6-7,TGTGCCAGCAGTTACCAAACACTGAACGAGAGGAATCAGCCCCAGCATTTT,CASSYQTLNERNQPQHF